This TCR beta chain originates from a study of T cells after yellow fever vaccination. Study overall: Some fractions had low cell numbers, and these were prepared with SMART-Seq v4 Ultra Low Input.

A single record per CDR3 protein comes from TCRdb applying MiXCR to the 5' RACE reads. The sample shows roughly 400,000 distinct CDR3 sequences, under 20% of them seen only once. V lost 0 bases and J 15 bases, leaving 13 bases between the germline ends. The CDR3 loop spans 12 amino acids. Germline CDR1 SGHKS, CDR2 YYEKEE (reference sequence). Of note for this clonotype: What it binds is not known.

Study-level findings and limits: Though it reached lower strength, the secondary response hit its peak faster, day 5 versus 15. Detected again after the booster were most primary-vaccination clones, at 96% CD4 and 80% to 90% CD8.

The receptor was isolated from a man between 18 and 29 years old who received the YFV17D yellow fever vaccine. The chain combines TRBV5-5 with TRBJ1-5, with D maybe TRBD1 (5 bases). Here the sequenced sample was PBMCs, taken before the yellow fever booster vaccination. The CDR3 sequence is CASSLGDVTWHF. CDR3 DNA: TGTGCCAGCAGCTTGGGGGACGTTACGTGGCATTTT.